The 15 T cell receptor beta chains below come from one sample, sequenced in a study of blood T cells in healthy people across ages. Then a second PCR, running roughly 7 to 12 cycles, was carried out with a sample-barcoded 5' primer and a J-beta primer mix. TCRdb called the 5' RACE reads again in MiXCR, with one record for every CDR3 protein. The sample yields about 1.6 million distinct CDR3 sequences, about 35% seen once. Sequenced sample: blood. The receptors come from a woman aged 25 to 45 in good health.

For this clonotype: A much larger clone differs by one base, so this may be a read error. The CDR3 ends on some other residue instead of the conserved phenylalanine or tryptophan, so this is likely a read error. The chain couples TRBV20-1 to TRBJ2-7; weak D call: TRBD1 (6 bases). CDR1 is DFQATT and CDR2 is SNEGSKA in the germline V gene (reference sequence). Deletions cut 3 bases from V and 0 bases from J, with 15 bases between. The CDR3 covers 15 residues. In nucleotides, the CDR3 is TGCAGTGCTAGGGGTGGGCAGGGGCGCTCCTACGAGCAGTACTTA. This encodes CSARGGQGRSYEQYL.

The genes are TRBV29-1 and TRBJ2-1; no definite D call. Between the trimmed V and J ends, which lost 7 bases and 0 bases, there was a span of 13 bases. The CDR3 is 14 amino acids. Germline CDR1 reads SQVTM; CDR2 reads ANQGSEA. The CDR3 DNA follows: TGCAGCGGGACCAGTTATGGCTCCTACAATGAGCAGTTCTTC. Protein sequence: CSGTSYGSYNEQFF.

This clonotype was picked up a small number of times. CDR3 protein: CASSERPPSSYEQYF. The DNA of the CDR3 is TGTGCCAGCAGTGAACGTCCTCCCTCGTCCTACGAGCAGTACTTC. The V and J genes are TRBV2 and TRBJ2-7; D is ambiguous. The CDR3 sequence is 15 residues long. Germline V lookup: CDR1 SNHLY, CDR2 FYNNEI. The ends were cut back, 2 bases at V and 1 base at J, with 12 bases in the middle.

The chain uses TRBV5-5 and TRBJ2-7, with D perhaps matching TRBD2 (6 bases). From germline, CDR1 is SGHKS and CDR2 YYEKEE (reference sequence). The CDR3 runs 16 residues. The germline V and J ends were trimmed by 0 bases and 2 bases, with 15 bases remaining between them. The CDR3 DNA follows: TGTGCCAGCAGCTTGGGGGGACGGGGGACCCCCTACGAGCAGTACTTC. It encodes CASSLGGRGTPYEQYF. Filled out from reference TRBV5-5 and TRBJ2-7, the complete variable domain reads DAGVTQSPTHLIKTRGQQVTLRCSPISGHKSVSWYQQVLGQGPQFIFQYYEKEERGRGNFPDRFSARQFPNYSSELNVNALLLGDSALYLCASSLGGRGTPYEQYFGPGTRLTVT.

This clonotype was seen a single time. The genes are TRBV6-2 or TRBV6-3 and TRBJ2-7, with D tentatively TRBD2 (7 bases). Germline loops: CDR1 MNHEY, CDR2 SVGEGT. V was pared by 6 bases and J by 6 bases, with 24 bases between. The CDR3 is 16 residues long. The CDR3 loop reads CASRDPGGGRIGEQYF. The DNA of the CDR3 is TGTGCCAGCAGGGACCCTGGGGGGGGGCGAATTGGCGAGCAGTACTTC.

The V gene is TRBV5-1, the J gene TRBJ1-2; D gene unclear. The CDR3 covers 14 residues. V was pared by 1 base and J by 6 bases, with 13 bases between. Germline CDR1 reads SGHRS; CDR2 reads YFSETQ. The CDR3 bases are TGCGCCAGCAGCTTGTCCGGCGAGGGAGATGGCTACACCTTC. It is translated as CASSLSGEGDGYTF.

This clonotype occurred once. Being one base from a much bigger clone, this may be a read error. The rearrangement links TRBV25-1 to TRBJ2-7; TRBD2 aligns across 7 bases. Germline V gives CDR1 MGHDK, CDR2 SYGVNS. CDR3 length: 12 residues. The CDR3 region has the DNA TGTACCAGCCGCGGGAGAGACTACGAGCAGTACTTC. As protein: CTSRGRDYEQYF.

The chain recombines TRBV12-3 or TRBV12-4 with TRBJ2-7, with 10 bases fitting TRBD1. The end of the DNA aligns better with TRBJ2-5, so the J call may be wrong. This CDR3 comprises 15 residues. CDR3 amino acids: CASSPGTGVEETQYF. Written as DNA, the CDR3 is TGTGCCAGCAGTCCCGGGACAGGGGTTGAGGAGACCCAGTACTTC.

The V and J genes are TRBV9 and TRBJ2-5, with a tentative D call TRBD2 (6 bases). Trimming took 0 bases from V and 5 from J, leaving 14 bases between them. Germline V CDR1 and CDR2: SGDLS, YYNGEE. There are 15 residues in the CDR3. The CDR3 region is CASSVGRAGSETQYF. CDR3 in DNA: TGTGCCAGCAGCGTAGGTCGGGCGGGAAGCGAGACCCAGTACTTC.

This clonotype was recorded a few times. This chain uses TRBV29-1 with TRBJ2-2, with D perhaps TRBD1 (6 bases). The CDR3 has 12 amino acids. Germline CDR1 is SQVTM and CDR2 is ANQGSEA. Trimming left V 7 bases short and J 7 bases short, with 13 bases between. CDR3 in amino acids: CSGQESSGELFF. The DNA of the CDR3 is TGCAGCGGACAGGAGTCCAGCGGGGAGCTGTTTTTT.

As to this clonotype: Sequence at one end of the junction differs from germline and may be a read error. J is TRBJ2-5 and V is TRBV20-1, with 12 bases fitting TRBD2. Germline V gene lookup returns CDR1 DFQATT and CDR2 SNEGSKA (reference sequence). The CDR3 is 17 residues long. The CDR3 sequence: CSATPGLAGLYQEAQYF. DNA for the CDR3: TGCAGTGCTACTCCGGGACTAGCGGGTTTGTACCAAGAGGCCCAGTACTTC.

This clonotype was counted only a few times. The rearrangement links TRBV5-1 to TRBJ2-3; TRBD1 or TRBD2 may be the D gene (5 bases each). The germline V gene encodes CDR1 SGHRS and CDR2 YFSETQ. The CDR3 contains 18 residues. V was shortened by 3 bases and J by 2 bases, with 22 bases between the two germline ends. CDR3 DNA sequence: TGCGCCAGCAGCTATTCGGGAAACCGGGGCCTCGACACAGATACGCAGTATTTT. Amino acids: CASSYSGNRGLDTDTQYF.

The rearrangement links TRBV21-1 to TRBJ2-4; no DNA check was done on the table's D call, TRBD1. TRBV21-1 is described as a pseudogene. The CDR3 has 11 residues. In nucleotides, the CDR3 is TGTGCCGGTACAGGGGCGTGTGAGCAGTACTTC. Amino acids: CAGTGACEQYF.

The chain links TRBV11-2 to TRBJ2-7; TRBD2 aligns across 7 bases. The CDR3 totals 14 residues. Looked up from germline, CDR1 is SGHAT and CDR2 is FQNNGV. With 6 bases clipped from V and 7 bases from J, the junction kept 12 bases outside the gene matches. CDR3 bases: TGTGCCAGCAGTTTCGCGGACGGGGAGGGGGAGCAGTACTTC. Amino acids: CASSFADGEGEQYF.

A note on this clonotype: A much larger clone differs from this one at a single base, so this may be a read error. The chain combines TRBV20-1 with TRBJ2-1; TRBD2 matches at 11 bases. Germline V gene sequence: CDR1 DFQATT, CDR2 SNEGSKA (reference sequence). Unmatched junction bases numbered 13, after V lost 5 bases and J lost 10 bases. The CDR3 length is 15 residues. The CDR3 spells CSAGGLAGFGIEQFF. CDR3 DNA: TGCAGTGCTGGCGGACTAGCGGGTTTCGGGATCGAGCAGTTCTTC.